The TCR beta chain under discussion was sequenced for a study of blood T cell repertoires in COVID-19. The CDR3 is 13 amino acids. The germline V gene encodes CDR1 MNHEY and CDR2 SVGAGI. Trimming stripped 6 bases from V and 5 bases from J, with 11 bases between. Enrolment of Seattle patients took place during active infection, and they were followed longitudinally. Original handling: Reference gene primer amplification in the assay estimated nucleated cell counts. The protocol was immunoSEQ multiplex PCR, while the TCRdb copy is restricted to in-frame clones and leaves out a portion. That table supplies the V and J calls and clone size; D and trimming were determined from the DNA. The sample lists some 160,000 clones, around 87% occurring once.

This clonotype originated in a woman aged 80 or over with COVID-19, enrolled during active disease. The sample was peripheral blood. The rearrangement links TRBV6-5 to TRBJ1-5; D perhaps matches TRBD1 (6 bases). The CDR3 DNA reads as TGTGCCAGCAGACTGGACAGTCATCAGCCCCAGCATTTT. Protein sequence: CASRLDSHQPQHF.